This TCR beta chain is drawn from a study of regulatory dendritic cells for organ transplantation. Study observations and caveats: The authors noted considerable between-person heterogeneity in alloreactive memory CD8+ cells.

This clone was recorded once. Its antigen remains unknown. Germline V CDR1 and CDR2: SGHTA, FQGNSA. Germline trimming cut 2 bases from V and 12 bases from J; bases unmatched to any gene: 10. CDR3 length: 14 amino acids. Sorted subsets were CFSE-labeled and cultured approximately 5 days with allogeneic dendritic cells. Only in-frame clones appear in the TCRdb table, and some are missing; sequencing was by immunoSEQ multiplex PCR. The data show 20,000 or so clones, over 75% seen once. The receptor was derived from a human donor in good health. The chain links TRBV7-2 to TRBJ1-1; 9 nucleotides match TRBD1. Sequencing used naive CD4+ T cells from blood cultured with dendritic cells. Subset in this sample: CD45RA+ naive T cells. The CDR3 is CASSLQMGQGKSFF. The CDR3 bases are TGTGCCAGCAGCTTACAGATGGGACAGGGTAAATCTTTCTTT.